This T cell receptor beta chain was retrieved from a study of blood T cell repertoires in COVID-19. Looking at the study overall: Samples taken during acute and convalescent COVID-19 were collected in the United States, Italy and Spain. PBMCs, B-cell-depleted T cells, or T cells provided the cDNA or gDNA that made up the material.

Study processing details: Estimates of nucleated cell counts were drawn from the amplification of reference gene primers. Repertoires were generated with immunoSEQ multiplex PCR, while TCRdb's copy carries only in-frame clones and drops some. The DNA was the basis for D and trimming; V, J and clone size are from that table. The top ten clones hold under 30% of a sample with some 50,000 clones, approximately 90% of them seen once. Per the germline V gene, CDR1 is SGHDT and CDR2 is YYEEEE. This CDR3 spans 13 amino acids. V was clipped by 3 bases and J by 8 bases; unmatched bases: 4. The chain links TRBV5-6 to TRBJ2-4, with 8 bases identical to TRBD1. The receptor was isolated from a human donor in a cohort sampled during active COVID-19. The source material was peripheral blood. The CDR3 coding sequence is TGTGCCAGCAGCTCGGGACAGGACTACATTCAGTACTTC. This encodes CASSSGQDYIQYF.